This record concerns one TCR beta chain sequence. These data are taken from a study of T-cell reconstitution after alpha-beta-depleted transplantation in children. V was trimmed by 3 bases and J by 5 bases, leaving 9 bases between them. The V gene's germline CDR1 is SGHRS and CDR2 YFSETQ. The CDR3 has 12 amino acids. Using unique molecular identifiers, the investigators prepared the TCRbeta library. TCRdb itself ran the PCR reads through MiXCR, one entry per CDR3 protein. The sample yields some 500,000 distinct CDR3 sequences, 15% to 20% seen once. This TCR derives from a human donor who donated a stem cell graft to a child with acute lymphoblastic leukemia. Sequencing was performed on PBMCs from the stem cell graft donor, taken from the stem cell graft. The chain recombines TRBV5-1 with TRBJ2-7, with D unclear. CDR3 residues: CASSWGPDEQYF. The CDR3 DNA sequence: TGCGCCAGCAGCTGGGGTCCTGACGAGCAGTACTTC.